A selection of T cell receptor beta chains follows, all from one sample in a study of T cells in Graves' hyperthyroidism and ophthalmopathy. TCRdb re-analysed the multiplex PCR reads in MiXCR, keeping a single row per CDR3 protein. The repertoire consists of approximately 600,000 distinct CDR3 sequences, with about a fifth occurring once and the leading ten covering roughly a third. Sequenced material: blood. Receptors were obtained from a man younger than 45 with Graves' ophthalmopathy. Both conserved end residues are part of each CDR3. The D gene is left open where the match is weak. Size is omitted from some rows. Given values are once, few, many or a class for expanded clones.

J gene | D gene | V gene | clone size | CDR3 DNA | CDR3 protein
TRBJ1-3 | . | TRBV6-5 | . | TGTGCCAGCAGTTACTCGCGAGGAGGGTCTGGAAACGCCATATATTTT | CASSYSRGGSGNAIYF
TRBJ2-3 | TRBD2 | TRBV2 | . | TGTGCCAGCAAGGTAGCGGGAGTGGCAGATACGCAGTATTTT | CASKVAGVADTQYF
TRBJ2-3 | TRBD2 | TRBV5-5 | few | TGTGCCAGCAGCCAACTAGCGGGAGTAACAGATACGCAGTATTTT | CASSQLAGVTDTQYF
TRBJ1-1 | TRBD1 | TRBV24-1 | few | TGTGCCACCAGTTCCGGGACAGGGTCGACTGAAGCTTTCTTT | CATSSGTGSTEAFF
TRBJ1-4 | . | TRBV2 | . | TGTGCCATCCGGTTGGGAGAAAAACTGTTTTTT | CAIRLGEKLFF
TRBJ2-1 | TRBD1 | TRBV11-2 | many | TGTGCCAGCAGCTACAGGGGGCAGGTCAACAATGAGCAGTTCTTC | CASSYRGQVNNEQFF
TRBJ2-3 | . | TRBV30 | many | TGTGCCTGGAGTATCACAGATACGCAGTATTTT | CAWSITDTQYF
TRBJ2-3 | . | TRBV29-1 | many | TGCAGCGTTGTCGGGAGTGCGGGGCGGCACACTACAGATACGCAGTATTTT | CSVVGSAGRHTTDTQYF
TRBJ1-4 | TRBD1 | TRBV30 | many | TGTGCCTGGTGTAGGGACAGTAATGAAAAACTGTTTTTT | CAWCRDSNEKLFF
TRBJ2-5 | TRBD1 | TRBV6-1 | . | TGTGCCAGCTCAAGACCGACAGGGTTGGGTAAGACCCAGTACTTC | CASSRPTGLGKTQYF
TRBJ1-1 | TRBD1 | TRBV10-3 | . | TGTGCCATCAGTGAGCGACAGGGTATGAACACTGAAGCTTTCTTT | CAISERQGMNTEAFF
TRBJ2-1 | TRBD1 | TRBV11-2 | . | TGTGCCAGCAGCTTCGGACAGGGGCCCTCCAATGAGCGGTTCTTC | CASSFGQGPSNERFF
TRBJ2-7 | . | TRBV7-8 | . | TGTGCCAGCAGCGCACACCTGGACTTTATTGAGCAGTACTTC | CASSAHLDFIEQYF
TRBJ1-4 | . | TRBV9 | . | TGTGCCAGCAGCGTAGACCGGTGGAGTGAAAAACTGTTTTTT | CASSVDRWSEKLFF
TRBJ2-3 | TRBD2 | TRBV27 | few | TGTGCCAGCAGTACCCTTCCCCTAGCGGGAGGTTTGACTCACACAGATACGCAGTATTTT | CASSTLPLAGGLTHTDTQYF
TRBJ2-4 | . | TRBV4-2 | . | TGTGCCAGCAGCCAAGATGAGGGATACATTCAGTACTTC | CASSQDEGYIQYF
TRBJ2-1 | TRBD2 | TRBV9 | . | TGTGCCAGCAGCTTCGGACTAGCGGTCTCCTACAATGAGCAGTTCTTC | CASSFGLAVSYNEQFF
TRBJ2-7 | TRBD2 | TRBV20-1 | few | TGCAGTGTAAGGGAGGGCTACGAGCAGTACTTC | CSVREGYEQYF
TRBJ2-2 | . | TRBV28 | . | TGTGCCAGCAGAGACAGACCTCACACCGGGGAGCTGTTTTTT | CASRDRPHTGELFF
TRBJ2-1 | TRBD2 | TRBV20-1 | few | TGCAGTGCTCCTATAGCGGGACGGGGGGATGAGCAGTTCTTC | CSAPIAGRGDEQFF
TRBJ2-2 | TRBD1 | TRBV6-1 | few | TGTGCCAGCAGTAACACAGGGGTGAAGGGGGAGCTGTTTTTT | CASSNTGVKGELFF
TRBJ2-3 | TRBD1 | TRBV5-1 | many | TGCGCCAGCAGCTCGGGCGGGACAGGGGATAGCACAGATACGCAGTATTTT | CASSSGGTGDSTDTQYF
TRBJ1-1 | . | TRBV7-6 | many | TGTGCCAGCAGCCCGGAGGGTTCTGGGCAAGCTTTCTTT | CASSPEGSGQAFF
TRBJ2-3 | TRBD2 | TRBV2 | many | TGTGCCAGCAGTGTCATTCTAGCGGCCCCGGGGGATACGCAGTATTTT | CASSVILAAPGDTQYF
TRBJ2-1 | . | TRBV20-1 | . | TGCAGTGCTAGAGATCCCGCCGCAATCAGGTCGCAGTTCTTC | CSARDPAAIRSQFF
TRBJ1-5 | . | TRBV7-2 | . | TGTGCCAGCAAACCTCAGGCTCATAGCAATCAGCCCCAGCATTTT | CASKPQAHSNQPQHF
TRBJ1-1 | . | TRBV10-2 | many | TGCGCCAGCTCCGGGGGGGCGAACACTGAAGCTTTCTTT | CASSGGANTEAFF
TRBJ2-5 | . | TRBV6-2/TRBV6-3 | many | TGTGCCAGCAGTTACCGGACTTTCAAACAAGAGACCCAGTACTTC | CASSYRTFKQETQYF
TRBJ1-1 | . | TRBV9 | many | TGTGCCAGCAGCCGCCTTATCGGGAAAGACGAAGCTTTCTTT | CASSRLIGKDEAFF
TRBJ1-5 | . | TRBV19 | few | TGTGCCAGTAGTAGACTGGGGCTTGGCAATCAGCCCCAGCATTTT | CASSRLGLGNQPQHF
TRBJ1-2 | . | TRBV28 | few | TGTGCCAGCAGTGGCGTGGGGGTAAGAGGCTACACCTTC | CASSGVGVRGYTF
TRBJ2-7 | TRBD1 | TRBV29-1 | few | TGCAGCGTCCCAGGGACAGGGGGCTCGTACGAGCAGTACTTC | CSVPGTGGSYEQYF
TRBJ2-1 | TRBD2 | TRBV25-1 | few | TGTGCCAGCAGTCACCGTCCGGGACTAGCAGCCCTCCGAGATGAGCAGTTCTTC | CASSHRPGLAALRDEQFF
TRBJ2-7 | TRBD1 | TRBV18 | few | TGTGCCAGCTCACGAACAGGGGGCTCGTCCTACGAGCAGTACTTC | CASSRTGGSSYEQYF
TRBJ2-5 | . | TRBV12-3/TRBV12-4 | many | TGTGCCAGCAGTTGGGAGCTACAAGAGACCCAGTACTTC | CASSWELQETQYF
TRBJ2-2 | TRBD1 | TRBV2 | . | TGTGCCAGCAGATTACAGGGGGCTGACACCAGGGAGCTGTTTTTT | CASRLQGADTRELFF
TRBJ1-4 | . | TRBV9 | . | TGTGCCAGCAGCGTAGAAGTATCTAATGAAAAACTGTTTTTT | CASSVEVSNEKLFF
TRBJ1-5 | . | TRBV6-6 | few | TGTGCCAGCAGTTACCCGGAGTTTACTAGCAATCAGCCCCAGCATTTT | CASSYPEFTSNQPQHF
TRBJ2-6 | . | TRBV4-1 | few | TGCGCCAGCAGCCAAGATCTGACAGACTACAAGGGGGCCAACGTCCTGACTTTC | CASSQDLTDYKGANVLTF
TRBJ2-3 | . | TRBV20-1 | . | TGCAGTGCTTATAAGGGTACGCAGTATTTT | CSAYKGTQYF
TRBJ2-2 | . | TRBV30 | . | TGTGCCTGGAGTGTCCGGGGGAGTCTGGACACCGGGGAGCTGTTTTTT | CAWSVRGSLDTGELFF
TRBJ1-4 | . | TRBV11-2 | . | TGTGCCAGCAGCCTAACAAGAGCAACTAATGAAAAACTGTTTTTT | CASSLTRATNEKLFF